Included here is one TCR beta chain sequence, with context. Its antigen is as yet unknown. This entry comes from a study of Ad26.COV2.S vaccination and SARS-CoV-2 variants. Study-wide findings and caveats: Vaccinated individuals (as opposed to placebo recipients) had higher spike-specific TCR breadth.

The treatment was: some 20 received Ad26.COV2.S at low or high dose, single or two shots; a few received placebo; per-sample allocation not given. Specimen acquisition occurred on day 63 following the initial vaccine or placebo injection. TCRdb keeps only in-frame clones here, not all; method: immunoSEQ multiplex PCR. The data show roughly 420,000 clones, roughly 89% seen once. The receptor's source is a person aged 18-60 years who received the Ad26.COV2.S COVID-19 vaccine or a placebo. This sample comprised peripheral blood, obtained in a trial of Ad26.COV2.S vaccine versus placebo.

Here the CDR3 reads CASSDLPSSGKLFF. For the CDR3, the DNA is TGTGCCAGCAGTGACCTCCCCAGTAGCGGAAAACTGTTTTTT. J is TRBJ1-4 and V is TRBV6-1; D unresolved. The V end lost 3 bases, the J end lost 10 bases, and 15 bases lay between the germline ends. Germline V CDR1 and CDR2: MNHNS, SASEGT. This CDR3 spans 14 amino acids.